This T cell receptor (beta chain) is from a study of shared clonotypes between healthy human individuals. For the study at large: CD8 memory received one plate per donor, CD8 naive two, CD4 memory three and CD4 naive three. General study points: Generally, naive subsets (rather than memory subsets) showed larger estimated richness.

Details on this clone: The antigen remains unidentified.

Germline-derived CDR1 and CDR2 are MRHNA and SNTAGT. V was trimmed by 3 bases and J by 10 bases, leaving 13 bases between them. The CDR3 runs 13 residues. Only in-frame clones appear in the TCRdb table, and some are missing; sequencing was by immunoSEQ multiplex PCR. The sample consists of 80,000 to 100,000 clones, around 68% of them appearing once. The rearrangement links TRBV6-4 to TRBJ2-1, with D possibly matching TRBD2 (6 bases). Input material: memory CD8+ T cells sorted from blood. Subset described: CD45RO+ cells pooled with CCR7-negative TemRA cells. The TCR comes from a man aged 30 to 45 in good health. The CDR3 coding sequence is TGTGCCAGCAGTGATCAAATGCTAGCGGAGCAGTTCTTC. Its translation: CASSDQMLAEQFF.